This is a list of T cell receptor beta chains from one sample in a study of OX40 agonist ivuxolimab in advanced cancers. The repertoire was sequenced with immunoSEQ multiplex PCR; TCRdb's copy has only in-frame clones and lacks some. The sample consists of tens of thousands of clones, about 90% of them appearing once. The input for sequencing was CD4+ or CD8+ T cells sorted from blood, taken in a trial of the OX40 agonist ivuxolimab. Receptors originate from an adult with an advanced solid tumor such as melanoma, head and neck, liver or kidney cancer. Each CDR3 is given with its conserved first and last residue. Each record gives: D gene, clone size, V gene, J gene, CDR3 protein, CDR3 DNA. The D gene is left open where the match is weak. For some rows the clone size is stated as once, few or many, or as a class when expanded; others skip it.

D: .
size: .
V: TRBV27
J: TRBJ2-1
CDR3: CASSFGGLEQFF
DNA: TGTGCCAGCAGTTTCGGGGGTCTTGAGCAGTTCTTC

D: .
size: .
V: TRBV2
J: TRBJ1-4
CDR3: CASSDTVGLFF
DNA: TGTGCCAGCAGTGATACGGTCGGACTGTTTTTT

D: .
size: .
V: TRBV4-3
J: TRBJ1-4
CDR3: CASSQDSGRGGEKLFF
DNA: TGCGCCAGCAGCCAAGATAGCGGGAGGGGCGGTGAAAAACTGTTTTTT

D: TRBD1
size: .
V: TRBV9
J: TRBJ2-2
CDR3: CASSVKQGRAGELFF
DNA: TGTGCCAGCAGCGTGAAACAGGGGAGAGCCGGGGAGCTGTTTTTT

D: TRBD1
size: .
V: TRBV11-3
J: TRBJ2-3
CDR3: CASSTLGTGDSDTQYF
DNA: TGTGCCAGCAGCACTTTAGGGACAGGGGATTCAGATACGCAGTATTTT

D: .
size: .
V: TRBV7-3
J: TRBJ1-2
CDR3: CASSRLTGHYGYTF
DNA: TGTGCCAGCAGCCGATTGACAGGCCACTATGGCTACACCTTC

D: .
size: .
V: TRBV30
J: TRBJ1-1
CDR3: CAWSPSLNTEAFF
DNA: TGTGCCTGGAGCCCCAGCCTGAACACTGAAGCTTTCTTT

D: .
size: .
V: TRBV7-9
J: TRBJ1-1
CDR3: CASSLLVGNTEAFF
DNA: TGTGCCAGCAGCTTACTGGTCGGGAACACTGAAGCTTTCTTT

D: .
size: .
V: TRBV9
J: TRBJ1-1
CDR3: CASSVVPGGGTEAFF
DNA: TGTGCCAGCAGCGTAGTCCCCGGGGGGGGCACTGAAGCTTTCTTT

D: TRBD2
size: .
V: TRBV30
J: TRBJ2-4
CDR3: CAWSGLAGEPGKNIQYF
DNA: TGTGCCTGGAGTGGACTAGCGGGAGAGCCGGGCAAAAACATTCAGTACTTC

D: TRBD1
size: .
V: TRBV7-9
J: TRBJ1-2
CDR3: CASSRGQGFDGYTF
DNA: TGTGCCAGCAGCCGCGGACAGGGGTTTGATGGCTACACCTTC

D: TRBD1
size: .
V: TRBV7-9
J: TRBJ1-2
CDR3: CASSSIGTGGLGGYTF
DNA: TGTGCCAGCAGCTCCATAGGGACAGGGGGCCTGGGCGGCTACACCTTC

D: TRBD1
size: .
V: TRBV12-5
J: TRBJ1-1
CDR3: CASGLGQGANTEAFF
DNA: TGTGCTAGTGGTTTAGGTCAGGGGGCTAACACTGAAGCTTTCTTT

D: TRBD1
size: few
V: TRBV5-4
J: TRBJ1-5
CDR3: CASSLGGMTGANQPQHF
DNA: TGTGCCAGCAGCTTGGGTGGGATGACAGGGGCCAATCAGCCCCAGCATTTT

D: .
size: .
V: TRBV15
J: TRBJ2-5
CDR3: CATRVGAASGTQYF
DNA: TGTGCCACCAGGGTCGGGGCGGCCTCTGGGACCCAGTACTTC

D: .
size: .
V: TRBV27
J: TRBJ2-1
CDR3: CASSFGRTPSYNEQFF
DNA: TGTGCCAGCAGTTTCGGCAGGACGCCCTCCTACAATGAGCAGTTCTTC

D: .
size: few
V: TRBV7-8
J: TRBJ2-7
CDR3: CASSLSHEQYF
DNA: TGTGCCAGCAGCCTCTCTCACGAGCAGTACTTC

D: TRBD1
size: .
V: TRBV19
J: TRBJ1-1
CDR3: CASSGQGALTEAFF
DNA: TGTGCCAGTAGTGGACAGGGGGCATTGACTGAAGCTTTCTTT

D: .
size: .
V: TRBV27
J: TRBJ1-1
CDR3: CASSFGTDNTEAFF
DNA: TGTGCCAGCAGTTTCGGGACGGATAACACTGAAGCTTTCTTT

D: TRBD2
size: .
V: TRBV11-2
J: TRBJ2-7
CDR3: CASSLEGGLGHEQYF
DNA: TGTGCCAGCAGCTTAGAAGGGGGACTAGGCCACGAGCAGTACTTC

D: .
size: .
V: TRBV7-6
J: TRBJ2-2
CDR3: CASSLAVTGELFF
DNA: TGTGCCAGCAGCTTAGCAGTGACCGGGGAGCTGTTTTTT

D: .
size: .
V: TRBV7-9
J: TRBJ2-7
CDR3: CASSPETRPEQYF
DNA: TGTGCCAGCAGCCCAGAGACTCGGCCCGAGCAGTACTTC

D: .
size: .
V: TRBV27
J: TRBJ1-1
CDR3: CASSSRRNTEAFF
DNA: TGTGCCAGCAGTTCCCGCAGGAACACTGAAGCTTTCTTT

D: .
size: .
V: TRBV5-1
J: TRBJ2-7
CDR3: CASSFRDGTYEQYF
DNA: TGCGCCAGCAGCTTCCGGGACGGAACCTACGAGCAGTACTTC

D: .
size: .
V: TRBV21-1
J: TRBJ1-1
CDR3: CASSKGSNTEAFF
DNA: TGTGCCAGCAGCAAAGGCAGTAACACTGAAGCTTTCTTT

D: TRBD1
size: .
V: TRBV27
J: TRBJ2-1
CDR3: CASSLRPTGVSPNEQFF
DNA: TGTGCCAGCAGTTTGCGCCCAACAGGGGTTTCACCCAATGAGCAGTTCTTC

D: .
size: .
V: TRBV4-3
J: TRBJ1-2
CDR3: CASSQDLSYGYTF
DNA: TGCGCCAGCAGCCAAGACCTCTCTTATGGCTACACCTTC

D: TRBD1
size: .
V: TRBV28
J: TRBJ2-2
CDR3: CASTPTGGSTGELFF
DNA: TGTGCCAGCACCCCGACAGGGGGTTCCACCGGGGAGCTGTTTTTT

D: .
size: .
V: TRBV4-2
J: TRBJ2-7
CDR3: CASSQDLAVNYEQYF
DNA: TGTGCCAGCAGCCAAGATCTGGCCGTCAACTACGAGCAGTACTTC

D: .
size: .
V: TRBV7-9
J: TRBJ1-4
CDR3: CASSLVSRPGNEKLFF
DNA: TGTGCCAGCAGCTTAGTGTCCCGTCCGGGTAATGAAAAACTGTTTTTT

D: .
size: .
V: TRBV4-3
J: TRBJ2-6
CDR3: CASSQDLLTTTSSGANVLTF
DNA: TGCGCCAGCAGCCAAGATCTTTTAACTACCACAAGCTCTGGGGCCAACGTCCTGACTTTC

D: .
size: .
V: TRBV5-1
J: TRBJ2-5
CDR3: CASSARASRETQYF
DNA: TGCGCCAGCAGCGCGAGGGCTAGCCGGGAGACCCAGTACTTC

D: .
size: .
V: TRBV7-3
J: TRBJ1-1
CDR3: CASSLNSGTEAFF
DNA: TGTGCCAGCAGCTTAAACTCCGGCACTGAAGCTTTCTTT

D: .
size: .
V: TRBV7-9
J: TRBJ2-7
CDR3: CASRPSEYYEQYF
DNA: TGTGCCAGCAGACCCAGCGAGTACTACGAGCAGTACTTC

D: .
size: .
V: TRBV7-9
J: TRBJ1-4
CDR3: CASRAANEKLFF
DNA: TGTGCCAGCCGGGCCGCGAATGAAAAACTGTTTTTT

D: .
size: .
V: TRBV6-1
J: TRBJ2-2
CDR3: CASSPILPGELFF
DNA: TGTGCCAGCAGCCCGATTCTCCCCGGGGAGCTGTTTTTT

D: TRBD1
size: .
V: TRBV5-6
J: TRBJ1-1
CDR3: CASSLPGQGGNTEAFF
DNA: TGTGCCAGCAGCCTCCCGGGACAGGGGGGGAACACTGAAGCTTTCTTT